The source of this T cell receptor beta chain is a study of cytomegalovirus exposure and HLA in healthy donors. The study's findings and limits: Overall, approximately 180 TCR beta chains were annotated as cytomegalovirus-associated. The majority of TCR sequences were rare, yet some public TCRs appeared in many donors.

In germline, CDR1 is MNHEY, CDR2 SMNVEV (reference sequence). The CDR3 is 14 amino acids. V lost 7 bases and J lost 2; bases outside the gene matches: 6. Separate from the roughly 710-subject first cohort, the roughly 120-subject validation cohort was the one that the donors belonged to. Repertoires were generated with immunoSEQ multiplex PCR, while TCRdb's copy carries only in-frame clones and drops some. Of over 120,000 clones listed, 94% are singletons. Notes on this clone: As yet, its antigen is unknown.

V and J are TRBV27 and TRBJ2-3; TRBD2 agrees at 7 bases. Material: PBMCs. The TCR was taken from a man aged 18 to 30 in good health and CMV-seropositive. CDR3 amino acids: CASTERDPTDTQYF. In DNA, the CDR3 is TGTGCCAGCACCGAGCGGGACCCCACAGATACGCAGTATTTT.